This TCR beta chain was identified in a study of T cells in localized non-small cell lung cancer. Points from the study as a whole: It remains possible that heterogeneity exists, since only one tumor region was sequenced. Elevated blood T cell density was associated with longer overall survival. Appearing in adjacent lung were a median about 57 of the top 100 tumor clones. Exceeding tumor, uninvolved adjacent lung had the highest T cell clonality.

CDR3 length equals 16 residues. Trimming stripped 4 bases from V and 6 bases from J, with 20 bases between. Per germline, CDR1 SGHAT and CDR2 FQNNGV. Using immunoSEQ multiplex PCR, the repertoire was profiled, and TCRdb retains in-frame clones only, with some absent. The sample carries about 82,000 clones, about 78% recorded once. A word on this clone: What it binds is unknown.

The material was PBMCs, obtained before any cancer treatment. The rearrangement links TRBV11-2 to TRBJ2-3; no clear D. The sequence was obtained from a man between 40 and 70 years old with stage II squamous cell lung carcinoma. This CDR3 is CASSSYLAGVGDTQYF. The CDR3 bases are TGTGCCAGCAGCTCCTATCTCGCTGGGGTGGGTGATACGCAGTATTTT. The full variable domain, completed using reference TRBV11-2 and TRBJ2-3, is EAGVAQSPRYKIIEKRQSVAFWCNPISGHATLYWYQQILGQGPKLLIQFQNNGVVDDSQLPKDRFSAERLKGVDSTLKIQPAKLEDSAVYLCASSSYLAGVGDTQYFGPGTRLTVL.